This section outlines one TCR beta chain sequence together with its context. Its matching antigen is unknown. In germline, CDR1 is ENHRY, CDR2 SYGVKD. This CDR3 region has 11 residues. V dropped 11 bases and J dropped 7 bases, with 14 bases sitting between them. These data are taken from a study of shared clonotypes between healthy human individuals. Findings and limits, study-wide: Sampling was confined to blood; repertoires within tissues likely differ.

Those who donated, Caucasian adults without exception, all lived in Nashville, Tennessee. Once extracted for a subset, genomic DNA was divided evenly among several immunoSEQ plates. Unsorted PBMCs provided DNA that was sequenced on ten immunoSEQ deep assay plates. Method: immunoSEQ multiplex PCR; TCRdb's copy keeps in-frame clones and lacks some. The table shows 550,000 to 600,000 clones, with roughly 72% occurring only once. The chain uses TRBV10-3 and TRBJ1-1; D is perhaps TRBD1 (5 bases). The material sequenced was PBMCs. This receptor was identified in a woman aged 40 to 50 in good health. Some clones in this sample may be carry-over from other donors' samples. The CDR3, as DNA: TGTGCCTCAAGCGAAAGGGGTGAAGCTTTCTTT. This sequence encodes CASSERGEAFF.